This T cell receptor beta chain originates from a study of T cell responses to AZD1222 COVID-19 vaccine. Clones were read by immunoSEQ multiplex PCR, and TCRdb kept only the in-frame ones, dropping some. The data show about 55,000 clones, roughly 90% seen once. CDR3 length: 13 amino acids. CDR1 and CDR2 (germline): LNHDA, SQIVND (reference sequence). V gave up 7 bases and J gave up 0 bases, with 7 bases separating them. The source was peripheral blood, collected on day 0 of AZD1222 vaccination. The sequence was collected from an adult in good health. The gene calls are TRBV19 and TRBJ2-1; no definite D call. The CDR3 DNA reads as TGTGCCAGTAAACTGAGCTCCTACAATGAGCAGTTCTTC. Translation gives CASKLSSYNEQFF.